This TCR beta chain was documented in a study of molecular identifiers for immune sequencing clone quantification (dated by TCRdb to between 2017 and 2018). Context from the whole study: For a replicate experiment, RNA from around 20,000 or 100,000 naive CD8 T cells was divided into five aliquots, of which four were sequenced. CD8 T cells were used in a methods study to benchmark molecular-identifier clustering-based TCR repertoire sequencing (MIDCIRS) and TCR RNA copy counting. Overall study results and their limits: About 3 recovered TCR RNA copies per cell were obtained by modeling, versus about 10 by digital PCR, implying a capture efficiency of 25% to 30%. Without barcode sub-clustering, chimeric consensus sequences inflated TCR diversity; chimeras reached as high as 47%. Highly expanded clone sizes could be underestimated if identical TCR molecules share a barcode. Even against a background of roughly 1 million naive CD8 T cells, spiked-in Jurkat TCR RNA amounting to a single cell's worth was reported to be detectable. In CMV-specific effector cells, over 98% of molecules were held by clones above 20 RNA copies, whereas under 1% of molecules were held by such clones in naive cells. The naive libraries included spiked-in Jurkat TCR RNA (10 copies' worth), and this Jurkat TCR RNA is not part of the donor repertoire.

Turning to this clonotype: Its antigen remains unidentified. One base away there is no much larger clone; base qualities are not given.

Libraries of naive CD8 T cells were generated from roughly 21,000 to 960,000 sorted cells, with 10%, 30% or 50% of the purified RNA used. On a BD FACSAria II, naive CD8 T cells were FACS-sorted as CD8+CD4-CCR7+CD45RA+ and collected into RLT Plus buffer. To test detection sensitivity, Jurkat RNA equal to approximately 10 TCR copies was added to samples of roughly 18,000-1,000,000 naive CD8 T cells. CD8 T cells were enriched with RosetteSep CD8+ T Cell Enrichment Cocktail and Ficoll-Paque, followed by ACK red cell lysis. Library preparation used PCR. Sequencing relied on an Illumina HiSeq 4000. Preparation of bulk TCR libraries followed a previously described approach, with the TCR primers listed in Table S5. Purification of total RNA was performed with the Qiagen AllPrep DNA/RNA kit. Reads from multiple sequencing runs of the same library were pooled before analysis. As for the original processing: Reads were retained only if an exact TCR constant sequence was present, and the retained reads were trimmed to 150 nt and grouped according to their 12-nt molecular barcodes. Reads within each barcode group were sub-clustered using a 15% Levenshtein threshold, and quality-weighted consensus sequences were constructed for each RNA molecule. Non-functional sequences were discarded, and so were lower-count sequences lying one edit away from another sequence. Based on a fit of two negative binomial distributions, barcode sub-clusters having less than 20% of the maximum read count were discarded. TCRdb redid the processing of the public reads, applying fastp at Q25 and MiXCR, and retained in-frame beta chains. Rows with a matching CDR3 protein are joined into one entry that keeps the most common DNA and genes. These V and J calls rely on TCRdb rather than the paper's analysis. Across this sample there are 600,000 to 650,000 distinct CDR3 sequences, with 15% to 20% seen only once. Of the sample, around 0.86% falls within the top ten clones.

According to the germline V gene, CDR1 reads MNHEY and CDR2 reads SVGEGT. The germline V end is reduced by 10 bases and the J end by 5 bases; junction bases left unmatched: 6. The CDR3 measures 13 amino acids from cysteine to phenylalanine. The kept DNA is CDR3 alone, 39 bases in frame from the first base. The sequencing sample was made of naive CD8+ T cells from blood, with Jurkat cell RNA spiked in. The sample's cell subset or site label, decoded: FACS-sorted CD8+CD4-CCR7+CD45RA+ naive T cells. The clonotype comes from a human donor in good health. Some libraries in this study had Jurkat cell RNA spiked in. The rearrangement combines TRBV6-2 or TRBV6-3 with TRBJ2-7; 12 nucleotides in the junction match TRBD2. CDR3 region: CAIRTSGTNEQYF. The nucleotides are TGTGCCATCAGGACTAGCGGGACTAACGAGCAGTACTTC.